The next 10 T cell receptor beta chains were all read from a single sample in a study of blood T cells in healthy people across ages. The authors ran a second PCR of roughly 6 to 12 cycles using a sample-barcoded 5' primer and a J-beta primer mix. TCRdb processed the 5' RACE reads anew with MiXCR; each CDR3 protein has one entry. The sample records some 1.6 million distinct CDR3 sequences, about 35% being singletons. The sample comprised blood. These receptors were obtained from a woman under 40 in good health.

This clonotype was seen a single time. A read error may account for a junction end that differs from germline. The chain joins TRBV20-1 to TRBJ1-2; D may be TRBD1 (6 bases). From germline, CDR1 is DFQATT and CDR2 SNEGSKA (reference sequence). This CDR3 is built from 13 residues. The CDR3 loop is CSARTGQNYGHTF. The CDR3 DNA follows: TGCAGTGCTAGAACGGGACAAAACTATGGCCACACCTTC.

The chain joins TRBV4-1 to TRBJ1-4; D not certain. The CDR3 contains 11 residues. The germline V and J ends were trimmed by 0 bases and 10 bases, with 3 bases remaining between them. Germline V lookup: CDR1 MGHRA, CDR2 YSYEKL. CDR3 region: CASSQDGKLFF. DNA of the CDR3: TGCGCCAGCAGCCAAGACGGAAAACTGTTTTTT.

The table lists this clonotype with a few counts. The genes are TRBV29-1 and TRBJ2-7; 10 nucleotides agree with TRBD2. The CDR3 consists of 12 residues. Germline CDR1 SQVTM, CDR2 ANQGSEA. V lost 3 bases and J lost 12; bases outside the gene matches: 8. The CDR3 nucleotides read TGCAGCGTTGACAGCGGGGGGGCCGGGTCGTACTTC. It yields the protein CSVDSGGAGSYF.

V and J are TRBV3-1 and TRBJ2-7, with D perhaps matching TRBD2 (6 bases). V was cut by 4 bases and J by 2 bases, with 12 bases left in between. The CDR3 is 14 amino acids. Germline V CDR1 and CDR2: LGHDT, YNNKEL (reference sequence). The CDR3 DNA follows: TGTGCCAGCAGCCCACGGGACTTCCCCTACGAGCAGTACTTC. Amino acid sequence: CASSPRDFPYEQYF.

This chain joins TRBV5-1 and TRBJ1-4; 11 bases align to TRBD1. J lost 7 bases, V lost 4 bases, and 6 bases had no gene match. CDR3 size: 15 residues. The germline V gene encodes CDR1 SGHRS and CDR2 YFSETQ. CDR3 bases: TGCGCCAGCAGCACAGCCGGGACAGGGGGTGAAAAACTGTTTTTT. It translates to CASSTAGTGGEKLFF.

The chain has TRBV10-1 and TRBJ2-3, with 11 bases fitting TRBD2. The J segment lost 4 bases and the V segment lost 5 bases, leaving 11 bases of the junction unmatched. Germline V gene data show CDR1 as WNHNN and CDR2 as SYGVQD (reference sequence). The CDR3 is 17 amino acids. CDR3 protein: CASSRDISGRAADTQYF. In DNA form, the CDR3 reads TGCGCCAGCAGTAGAGACATTAGCGGGAGGGCCGCAGATACGCAGTATTTT.

The chain recombines TRBV12-3 or TRBV12-4 with TRBJ2-3; D might be TRBD1 or TRBD2, each matching 5 bases. V lost 6 bases and J 1 base, leaving 14 bases between the germline ends. This CDR3 region has 15 residues. The CDR3 sequence is CASSQGDPGTDTQYF. The CDR3 nucleotides read TGTGCCAGCAGCCAAGGGGACCCTGGCACAGATACGCAGTATTTT.

In this sample, this clonotype turned up a few times. This chain connects TRBV6-1 to TRBJ2-1; a weak D match, TRBD1 (7 bases). The ends were cut back, 5 bases at V and 12 bases at J, with 23 bases in the middle. CDR1 is MNHNS and CDR2 is SASEGT in the germline V gene. The CDR3 has 15 residues. In DNA, the CDR3 is TGTGCCAGCAGTAAGGTAGACAGGGACTTCAGCGGGCAGTTCTTC. It is translated as CASSKVDRDFSGQFF.

The DNA for the CDR3 is TGTGCCAGCAGCTCCCCGGCGGGAGGGCCAGATACGCAGTATTTT. It encodes CASSSPAGGPDTQYF. The genes are TRBV11-2 and TRBJ2-3, with 9 bases matching TRBD2. J gave up 4 bases and V 4 bases, and 6 bases lay outside the gene matches. Germline CDR1 is SGHAT and CDR2 is FQNNGV. This CDR3 is built from 15 residues.

This clonotype was observed a handful of times. Written as DNA, the CDR3 is TGTGCCAGCAGTTTTTTCAGGGGGGGATCCTACGAGCAGTACTTC. Translating gives CASSFFRGGSYEQYF. The rearrangement links TRBV28 to TRBJ2-7, with D possibly being TRBD1 or TRBD2 (7 bases each). Trimming stripped 3 bases from V and 1 base from J, with 13 bases between. CDR3 length: 15 residues. From germline, CDR1 is MDHEN and CDR2 SYDVKM.